This TCR beta chain is drawn from a study of cytomegalovirus exposure and HLA in healthy donors. At the level of the study: In an early release, HLA-typed donors contributed about 80 million unique TCR sequences.

Both 60 Vbeta primers and 13 Jbeta primers went into the PCR. In the original processing: Unique TCR beta chains totaled some 78 million in a later count, with around 11 million of them shared. Libraries were prepared by immunoSEQ multiplex PCR; TCRdb keeps only in-frame clonotypes and omits some of them. Clone size and the V and J calls come from that table; the DNA yielded D and trimming. The sample lists 85,000 to 90,000 clones, roughly 80% occurring once. Concerning this clone itself: Its matching antigen is unknown.

V lost 0 bases to trimming and J lost 2 bases, with 8 bases between them. The CDR3 extends over 14 amino acids. Per the germline V gene, CDR1 is SEHNR and CDR2 is FQNEAQ (reference sequence). Study results and caveats: The presence/absence work took it that sequencing depth was about the same across donors.

The chain carries TRBV7-9 and TRBJ2-7, with D perhaps TRBD1 (6 bases). The specimen sequenced was PBMCs. The receptor was derived from a man younger than 40 in good health and CMV-seropositive. The CDR3, as DNA: TGTGCCAGCAGCTTAGCGCAGGGGCCCTACGAGCAGTACTTC. Residues: CASSLAQGPYEQYF.